What follows describes a single T cell receptor (beta chain). This CDR3 is built from 15 residues. Germline CDR1 is MNHNY and CDR2 is SVGAGI (reference sequence). Trimming removed 5 bases from V and 4 bases from J, with 17 bases in between. In the source study's methods: Amplifying reference gene primers gave estimates of nucleated cell counts. The repertoire was sequenced with immunoSEQ multiplex PCR; TCRdb's copy has only in-frame clones and lacks some. That table furnishes V, J and clone size, whereas the DNA furnished D and trimming. The sample includes some 88,000 clones, about 89% of them seen just once. The sample belongs to a study of blood T cell repertoires in COVID-19.

The gene calls are TRBV6-6 and TRBJ1-1; possible D gene TRBD1, 6 bases. Sequencing used peripheral blood. The clonotype comes from a human donor with active COVID-19. The donor label of this sample is uncertain. CDR3 bases: TGTGCCAGCAGTCCCTACAGGGCGGAAGGCACTGAAGCTTTCTTT. Amino acid sequence: CASSPYRAEGTEAFF.